The 8 T cell receptor beta chains below all came from one sample that was sequenced in a study of OX40 agonist ivuxolimab in advanced cancers. The assay was immunoSEQ multiplex PCR, and TCRdb's table has in-frame clones only and misses some. The repertoire has just over 60,000 clones, around 90% of them found once; the top ten carry roughly 0.6%. Specimen: CD4+ or CD8+ T cells sorted from blood, collected in a trial of the OX40 agonist ivuxolimab. The receptors were gathered from an adult with an advanced solid tumor such as melanoma, head and neck, liver or kidney cancer.

The table lists this clone with a count of one. The rearrangement uses TRBV11-3 and TRBJ2-7; D tentatively reads TRBD1 or TRBD2 (7 bases each). Germline V gene sequence: CDR1 SGHNT, CDR2 YENEEA. Trimming took 5 bases from V and 6 from J, leaving 23 bases between them. CDR3 size: 16 residues. CDR3 residues: CASSTPRGRVRSEQYF. In nucleotides, the CDR3 is TGTGCCAGCAGCACACCCAGGGGGAGGGTAAGAAGCGAGCAGTACTTC.

The genes are TRBV5-1 and TRBJ1-2; D remains ambiguous. Germline CDR1 SGHRS, CDR2 YFSETQ. Deletions cut 0 bases from V and 5 bases from J, with 11 bases between. The CDR3 runs 14 residues. The CDR3 protein is CASSLDPPLYGYTF. The CDR3 bases are TGCGCCAGCAGCTTGGACCCCCCCCTTTATGGCTACACCTTC.

This chain uses TRBV27 with TRBJ1-5, with a possible D match to TRBD1 (5 bases). CDR1 is MNHEY and CDR2 is SMNVEV in the germline V gene (reference sequence). Trimming took 4 bases from V and 0 from J, leaving 19 bases between them. The CDR3 runs to 18 residues. CDR3 sequence reads: CASSSYPGFANSNQPQHF. CDR3 DNA sequence: TGTGCCAGCAGTTCCTATCCAGGGTTCGCTAATAGCAATCAGCCCCAGCATTTT.

The chain joins TRBV6-1 to TRBJ1-3; TRBD1 is a possible D gene (5 bases). Germline V gives CDR1 MNHNS, CDR2 SASEGT. This CDR3 region has 12 residues. The CDR3 is CASGGSGNTIYF. The DNA for the CDR3 is TGTGCGTCTGGGGGATCTGGAAACACCATATATTTT.

The gene calls are TRBV5-8 and TRBJ2-1; 13 bases line up with TRBD2. The CDR3 sequence is 17 residues long. Germline-derived CDR1 and CDR2 are SGHTS and YDEGEE. J was trimmed by 7 bases and V by 2 bases; bases with no gene match: 9. The CDR3 here is CASSFLPPTSGRNEQFF. The DNA of the CDR3 is TGTGCCAGCAGCTTCCTCCCACCGACTAGCGGGAGGAATGAGCAGTTCTTC.

This clone has a single count. The chain carries TRBV18 and TRBJ1-5, with 7 bases matching TRBD1. The CDR3 runs to 19 residues. J lost 1 base, V lost 6 bases, and 18 bases had no gene match. Looked up from germline, CDR1 is KGHSH and CDR2 is LQKENI. CDR3 in DNA: TGTGCCAGCTCTGCCTCCCGAGACAGGGTGGTCTTCAGCAATCAGCCCCAGCATTTT. Its protein is CASSASRDRVVFSNQPQHF.

This clone was seen a single time. This chain uses TRBV11-2 with TRBJ2-7; TRBD2 matches at 8 bases. CDR3 length: 12 residues. CDR1 SGHAT and CDR2 FQNNGV come from the germline V gene. The ends lost 3 bases at V and 6 bases at J; junction bases unmatched: 1. CDR3 sequence (DNA): TGTGCCAGCAGCTTTAGCGGGGTCGAGCAGTACTTC. The encoded protein is CASSFSGVEQYF.

The chain couples TRBV5-6 to TRBJ1-2, with TRBD1 identical over 7 bases. Looked up from germline, CDR1 is SGHDT and CDR2 is YYEEEE. V dropped 4 bases and J dropped 8; count of bases not matched to a gene: 17. The CDR3 is 16 amino acids. This CDR3 is CASSPATGRGVKGYTF. The CDR3 bases are TGTGCCAGCAGCCCCGCTACTGGCAGGGGGGTAAAAGGCTACACCTTC.